This T cell receptor beta chain was retrieved from a study of T cell responses to AZD1222 COVID-19 vaccine. V was cut by 1 base and J by 6 bases, with 10 bases left in between. CDR1 is LGHDT and CDR2 is YNNKEL in the germline V gene (reference sequence). This CDR3 has 13 amino acids. Points on this clone: Its antigen remains unknown.

Study-level results: Donor demographics were predominantly white British with a female majority; clonal diversity may be underestimated. Baseline antibody screening turned up just a handful of seropositive AZD1222 recipients. A reported finding is that nearly half of spike-specific TCRs target unmutated variant regions. With dominance at 160-218 and 743-854, vaccine-associated CD4 TCRs spanned spike.

Profiled with immunoSEQ multiplex PCR; TCRdb holds only in-frame clones, not every one. The sample holds about 93,000 clones, roughly 90% seen once. The chain combines TRBV3-1 (or the pseudogene TRBV3-2) with TRBJ2-7, with D maybe TRBD1 (5 bases). The source was peripheral blood, collected on day 0 of MenACWY control vaccination. The sequence derives from an adult in good health. The CDR3 loop reads CASSQVGVGEQYF. In nucleotides, the CDR3 is TGTGCCAGCAGCCAAGTAGGGGTTGGCGAGCAGTACTTC.